This T cell receptor (beta chain) was identified during a study of tumor and adjacent non-tumor tissue in lung cancer. Trimming took off 2 bases at V and 9 bases at J, with 14 bases between the two ends. The CDR3 is made up of 14 amino acids. Germline V lookup: CDR1 MNHNS, CDR2 SASEGT. In regard to this clonotype: As yet, its antigen is unknown.

The study's findings and limits: TCR diversity was significantly greater in tumor than normal lung tissue. Higher tumor TCR diversity was associated with shorter survival.

Three rounds of nested PCR, following a modified ARM-PCR protocol, produced the TCRbeta library. From the multiplex PCR reads, TCRdb called clonotypes with MiXCR, one entry per CDR3 protein. This table holds under 150,000 distinct CDR3 sequences, around 67% found once. No cell sorting was done before RNA was extracted from the tissue. Sequencing input: lung tumor tissue. This sequence originates from a man aged 60 to 75 with small cell lung cancer. The rearrangement uses TRBV6-1 and TRBJ1-5, with D possibly being TRBD1 (5 bases). The CDR3 is CASSEHRRERPQHF. As DNA, the CDR3 is TGTGCCAGCAGTGAACACAGGAGGGAGCGGCCCCAGCATTTT.